Each of the 5 T cell receptor beta chains below was sequenced from the same sample in a study of T cell responses to AZD1222 COVID-19 vaccine. TCRdb's copy holds only in-frame clones and misses some; the assay was immunoSEQ multiplex PCR. The data show 88,000 or so clones, roughly 91% seen once. Sequences were derived from peripheral blood, sampled 28 days after the second AZD1222 dose. All receptors come from an adult who received the AZD1222 COVID-19 vaccine.

The V call is TRBV30, the J call TRBJ1-4; D is unclear. This CDR3 is built from 14 residues. V lost 0 bases, J lost 4 bases, and 9 bases lay in between. The germline V gene has CDR1 GTSNPN and CDR2 SVGIG (reference sequence). CDR3 region: CAWSVQGINEKLFF. The CDR3 DNA reads as TGTGCCTGGAGTGTACAAGGGATTAATGAAAAACTGTTTTTT.

The chain uses TRBV9 and TRBJ2-7; 13 bases fit TRBD2. There are 15 residues in the CDR3. Trimming at V came to 2 bases and at J to 6 bases, leaving 5 bases not matched to a gene. From germline, CDR1 is SGDLS and CDR2 YYNGEE. This chain's CDR3 is CASSVTSGGAGEQYF. CDR3 nucleotides: TGTGCCAGCAGCGTTACTAGCGGGGGGGCGGGCGAGCAGTACTTC.

The V gene is TRBV20-1, the J gene TRBJ2-3; TRBD1 or TRBD2 may be the D gene (5 bases each). CDR1 is DFQATT and CDR2 is SNEGSKA in the germline V gene (reference sequence). This CDR3 has 10 residues. Deletions cut 5 bases from V and 6 bases from J, with 6 bases between. Here the CDR3 reads CSAWGDTQYF. The CDR3 DNA reads as TGCAGTGCTTGGGGGGATACGCAGTATTTT.

The CDR3 sequence: CASSPSADNTEAFF. The CDR3 DNA reads as TGTGCCAGCTCACCATCGGCAGACAACACTGAAGCTTTCTTT. The rearrangement uses TRBV18 and TRBJ1-1, with D uncertain. Trimming removed 2 bases at V and 2 bases at J, with 9 bases between. Germline V lookup: CDR1 KGHSH, CDR2 LQKENI. The CDR3 totals 14 residues.

This clone appeared once. The chain uses TRBV6-2 or TRBV6-3 and TRBJ2-7, with 10 bases aligning to TRBD2. The CDR3 sequence is 15 residues long. Germline CDR1 MNHEY, CDR2 SVGEGT. The junction had 7 bases not matched to a gene; V was cut back by 5 bases and J by 3 bases. This chain's CDR3 is CASSIGTSAIYEQYF. In nucleotides, the CDR3 is TGTGCCAGCAGTATCGGGACTAGCGCTATCTACGAGCAGTACTTC.